Each of the 13 T cell receptor beta chains below was sequenced from the same sample in a study of beta chain features in type 1 diabetes. The entirety of the isolated RNA underwent reverse transcription, so expressed TCRB transcripts were sequenced. Data came from immunoSEQ multiplex PCR; TCRdb stores just in-frame clones and leaves some out. The sample lists around 160,000 clones; around 8.3% were seen once. These receptors' targets are unknown. The study's findings and limits: Shorter TCRB CDR3s, moderately but significantly so, were found in Type 1 diabetes patients in all four CD4+ subsets.

The sequencing sample was made of central memory CD4+ T cells from blood. These receptors were obtained from a woman younger than 30 with type 1 diabetes.

This clone was seen more than once but under ten times. The genes are TRBV25-1 and TRBJ2-5, with 11 nucleotides matching TRBD2. With the DNA end fitting TRBJ2-7 better, the J assignment may be wrong. This CDR3 comprises 13 residues. Germline loops: CDR1 MGHDK, CDR2 SYGVNS. The CDR3 DNA reads TGTGCCAGCATCCTAGCGGGAGGTTACGAGCAGTACTTC. Its translation: CASILAGGYEQYF.

V usage is TRBV27 and J usage is TRBJ2-7; 7 bases are shared with TRBD1. Trimming took 6 bases from V and 3 from J; bases not matched to a gene: 8. From germline, CDR1 is MNHEY and CDR2 SMNVEV (reference sequence). This CDR3 comprises 14 residues. The CDR3 DNA sequence: TGTGCCAGCAGGAACAGGGGAATCTTCTACGAGCAGTACTTC. Amino acids: CASRNRGIFYEQYF.

This clone has only a few counts. The chain uses TRBV5-1 and TRBJ1-4, with D unclear. The CDR3 consists of 13 residues. V was pared by 1 base and J by 7 bases, with 8 bases between. Germline V gene sequence: CDR1 SGHRS, CDR2 YFSETQ. The CDR3 sequence: CASSLPTSEKLFF. For the CDR3, the DNA is TGCGCCAGCAGCTTGCCCACCAGTGAAAAACTGTTTTTT.

This clone came up a few times. The chain couples TRBV11-2 to TRBJ2-7; no reliable D call. The CDR3 is 14 residues long. CDR1 and CDR2 from the germline V gene are SGHAT and FQNNGV. V gave up 7 bases and J gave up 6 bases, with 19 bases separating them. This chain's CDR3 is CASTTARVTPEQYF. In DNA, the CDR3 is TGTGCCAGCACCACGGCTCGGGTCACTCCCGAGCAGTACTTC.

This clone was counted at least ten times. J is TRBJ2-1 and V is TRBV5-4, with no clear D. V lost 2 bases and J 3 bases, leaving 12 bases between the germline ends. There are 15 residues in the CDR3. Germline CDR1 is SGHNT and CDR2 is YYREEE (reference sequence). The CDR3 protein is CASSFSALLYNEQFF. As DNA, the CDR3 is TGTGCCAGCAGCTTTTCTGCACTACTCTACAATGAGCAGTTCTTC. The full variable domain, with the rest looked up from reference TRBV5-4 and TRBJ2-1, is ETGVTQSPTHLIKTRGQQVTLRCSSQSGHNTVSWYQQALGQGPQFIFQYYREEENGRGNFPPRFSGLQFPNYSSELNVNALELDDSALYLCASSFSALLYNEQFFGPGTRLTVL.

The table lists this clone with many counts. The chain joins TRBV29-1 to TRBJ2-7, with D perhaps matching TRBD2 (5 bases). Germline CDR1 SQVTM, CDR2 ANQGSEA. CDR3 size: 11 residues. Trimming removed 4 bases at V and 2 bases at J, with 6 bases between. The CDR3 nucleotides read TGCAGCGTTGCGGGAACCTACGAGCAGTACTTC. Translating it yields CSVAGTYEQYF.

This clone was observed a handful of times. This specimen includes other DNA sequences encoding the same CDR3. This chain joins TRBV11-2 and TRBJ2-5, with 7 nucleotides matching TRBD2. With V trimmed by 2 bases and J by 2 bases, 5 bases remained unmatched. The CDR3 is made up of 15 amino acids. The germline V gene has CDR1 SGHAT and CDR2 FQNNGV. The CDR3 coding sequence is TGTGCCAGCAGCTTAAGTACGGGGGGACAAGAGACCCAGTACTTC. Its protein is CASSLSTGGQETQYF.

This clone was seen only a few times. This rearrangement joins TRBV5-4 to TRBJ1-4; TRBD1 is a possible D gene (6 bases). CDR1 and CDR2 (germline): SGHNT, YYREEE (reference sequence). This CDR3 is 15 amino acids long. V lost 4 bases and J 14 bases, leaving 24 bases between the germline ends. The CDR3 coding sequence is TGTGCCAGCAGCCTGGACGTGTCAGGGGCCGGGGGGCTGTTTTTT. As protein: CASSLDVSGAGGLFF. Full variable domain (remainder filled in from reference TRBV5-4 and TRBJ1-4): ETGVTQSPTHLIKTRGQQVTLRCSSQSGHNTVSWYQQALGQGPQFIFQYYREEENGRGNFPPRFSGLQFPNYSSELNVNALELDDSALYLCASSLDVSGAGGLFFGSGTQLSVL.

The chain recombines TRBV7-2 with TRBJ2-7; D unclear. V lost 2 bases and J 7 bases, leaving 12 bases between the germline ends. The length of the CDR3 is 13 residues. The germline gives CDR1 SGHTA, CDR2 FQGNSA. CDR3 protein: CASSLSTVGEQYF. Here the CDR3 DNA reads TGTGCCAGCAGCTTAAGCACAGTTGGGGAGCAGTACTTC.

CDR3 nucleotide sequence: TGTGCCACCCGAGGACTAATTCAAGAGACCCAGTACTTC. It yields the protein CATRGLIQETQYF. This chain uses TRBV6-6 with TRBJ2-5, with a tentative D call TRBD2 (6 bases). V lost 10 bases and J lost 2, with 14 bases in between. Germline V lookup: CDR1 MNHNY, CDR2 SVGAGI (reference sequence). The CDR3 spans 13 residues.

V usage is TRBV29-1 and J usage is TRBJ2-2; D perhaps matches TRBD2 (6 bases). Germline CDR1 and CDR2: SQVTM and ANQGSEA. CDR3 length: 14 amino acids. Deletions cut 6 bases from V and 0 bases from J, with 11 bases between. CDR3 loop: CSVSGEPNTGELFF. In nucleotides, the CDR3 is TGCAGCGTCTCGGGAGAGCCGAACACCGGGGAGCTGTTTTTT.

The rearrangement links TRBV5-1 to TRBJ2-1, with 7 bases aligning to TRBD1. Germline V CDR1 and CDR2: SGHRS, YFSETQ. This CDR3 contains 13 residues. V gave up 4 bases and J gave up 10 bases; unmatched junction bases: 8. This chain's CDR3 is CASSRGQSHEQFF. As DNA, the CDR3 is TGCGCCAGCAGCAGGGGACAGTCGCACGAGCAGTTCTTC.

The gene calls are TRBV10-3 and TRBJ2-5; 7 positions agree with TRBD1. TRBJ2-7 matches the DNA end more closely, so the J call is doubtful. This CDR3 spans 11 amino acids. Per the germline V gene, CDR1 is ENHRY and CDR2 is SYGVKD. The CDR3 DNA reads TGTGCCGCGGCTACAGGGGACGAGCAGTACTTC. Encoded protein: CAAATGDEQYF.